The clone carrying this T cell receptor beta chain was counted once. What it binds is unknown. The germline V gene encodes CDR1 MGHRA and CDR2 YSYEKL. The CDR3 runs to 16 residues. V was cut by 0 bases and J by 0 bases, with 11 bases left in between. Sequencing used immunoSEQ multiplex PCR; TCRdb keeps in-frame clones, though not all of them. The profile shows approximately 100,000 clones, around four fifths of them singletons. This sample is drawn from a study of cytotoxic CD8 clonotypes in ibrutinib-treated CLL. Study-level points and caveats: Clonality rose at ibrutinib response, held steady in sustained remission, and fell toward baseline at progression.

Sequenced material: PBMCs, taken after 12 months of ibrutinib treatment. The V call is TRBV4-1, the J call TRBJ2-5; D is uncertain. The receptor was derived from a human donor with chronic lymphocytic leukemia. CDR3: CASSQDALPYQETQYF. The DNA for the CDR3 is TGCGCCAGCAGCCAAGACGCTTTGCCCTACCAAGAGACCCAGTACTTC.